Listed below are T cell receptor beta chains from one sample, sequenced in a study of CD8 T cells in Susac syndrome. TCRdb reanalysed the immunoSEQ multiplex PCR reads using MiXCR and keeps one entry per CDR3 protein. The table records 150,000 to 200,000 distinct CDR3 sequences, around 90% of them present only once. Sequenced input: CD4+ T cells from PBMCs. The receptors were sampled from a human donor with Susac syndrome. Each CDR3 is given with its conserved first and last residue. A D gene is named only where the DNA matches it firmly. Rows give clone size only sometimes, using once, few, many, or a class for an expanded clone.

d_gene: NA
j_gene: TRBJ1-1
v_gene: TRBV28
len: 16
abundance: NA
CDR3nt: TGTGCCAGCAGTTTCCCCAAGTGGGGAGGGATGGCTGAAGCTTTCTTT
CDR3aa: CASSFPKWGGMAEAFF

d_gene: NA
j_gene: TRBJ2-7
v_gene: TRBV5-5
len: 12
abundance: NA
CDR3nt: TGTGCCAGCAGCCTACAGGGTTTCGAGCAGTACTTC
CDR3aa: CASSLQGFEQYF

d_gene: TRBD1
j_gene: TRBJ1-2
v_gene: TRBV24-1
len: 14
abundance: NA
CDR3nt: TGTGCCACGGCGAAGGGGGCAGACAACTATGGCTACACCTTC
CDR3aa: CATAKGADNYGYTF

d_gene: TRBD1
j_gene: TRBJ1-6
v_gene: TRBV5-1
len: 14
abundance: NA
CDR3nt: TGCGCCAGCAGCAAAGACAGGGGGCTTTCACCCCTCCACTTT
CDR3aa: CASSKDRGLSPLHF

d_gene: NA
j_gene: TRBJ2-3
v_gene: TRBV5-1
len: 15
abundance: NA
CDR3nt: TGCGCCAGCAGCTTGACACGGGGGGCAACAGATACGCAGTATTTT
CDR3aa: CASSLTRGATDTQYF

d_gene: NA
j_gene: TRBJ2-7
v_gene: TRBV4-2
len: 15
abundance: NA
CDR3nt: TGTGCCAGCAGCCATACGGGATCACCCACCTACGAGCAGTACTTC
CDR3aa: CASSHTGSPTYEQYF

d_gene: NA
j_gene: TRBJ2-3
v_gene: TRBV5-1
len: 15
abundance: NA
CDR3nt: TGCGCCAGCAGCTTGGTGGCCACGATCACAGATACGCAGTATTTT
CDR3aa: CASSLVATITDTQYF

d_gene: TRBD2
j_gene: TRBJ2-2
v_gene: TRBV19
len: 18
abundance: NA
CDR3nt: TGTGCCAGTAGTCCTGGACTAGCGGGGGGGCCAAACACCGGGGAGCTGTTTTTT
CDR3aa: CASSPGLAGGPNTGELFF

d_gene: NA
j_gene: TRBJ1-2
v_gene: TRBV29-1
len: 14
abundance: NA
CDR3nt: TGCAGCGTGGAAAAGGGGGGGCAGAACTATGGCTACACCTTC
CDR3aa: CSVEKGGQNYGYTF

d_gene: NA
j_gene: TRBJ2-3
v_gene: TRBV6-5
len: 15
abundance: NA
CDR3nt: TGTGCCAGCAGTTACGATCGACAGAGCGCAGATACGCAGTATTTT
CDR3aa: CASSYDRQSADTQYF

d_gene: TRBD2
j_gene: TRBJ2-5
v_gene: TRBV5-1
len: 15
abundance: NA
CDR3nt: TGCGCCAGCTCACGGACTAGCGGGATTGTAGAGACCCAGTACTTC
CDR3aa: CASSRTSGIVETQYF

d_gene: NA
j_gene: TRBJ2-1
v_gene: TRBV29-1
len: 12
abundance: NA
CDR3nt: TGCAGCGTTGTGTTAAGGGCCCGGGAGCAGTTCTTC
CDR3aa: CSVVLRAREQFF

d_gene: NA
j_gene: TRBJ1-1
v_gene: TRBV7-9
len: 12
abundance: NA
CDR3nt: TGTGCCAGCAGCTTAGCAGGGGTTGAAGCTTTCTTT
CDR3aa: CASSLAGVEAFF

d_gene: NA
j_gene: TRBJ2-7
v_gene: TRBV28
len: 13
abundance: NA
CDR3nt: TGTGCCAGCAGGCGGGACAGCACCTACGAGCAGTACTTC
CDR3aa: CASRRDSTYEQYF

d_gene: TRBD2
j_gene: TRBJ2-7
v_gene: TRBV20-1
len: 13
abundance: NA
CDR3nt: TGCAGTGCTAGCAGCGGGGGGGAGAACGAGCAGTACTTC
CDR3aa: CSASSGGENEQYF

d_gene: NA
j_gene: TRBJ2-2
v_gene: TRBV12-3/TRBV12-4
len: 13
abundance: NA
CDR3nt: TGTGCCAGCAGGGACTTCCCGGGCGGGGAGCTGTTTTTT
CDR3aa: CASRDFPGGELFF

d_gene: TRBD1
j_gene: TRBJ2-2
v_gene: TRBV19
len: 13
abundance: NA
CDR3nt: TGTGCCAGTAGTCAAACAGGGGTCGGGGAGCTGTTTTTT
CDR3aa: CASSQTGVGELFF

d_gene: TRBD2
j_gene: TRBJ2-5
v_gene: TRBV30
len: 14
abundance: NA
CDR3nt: TGTGCCTGGAATAGACGGGGGGGGGACGTGACCCAGTACTTC
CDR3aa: CAWNRRGGDVTQYF

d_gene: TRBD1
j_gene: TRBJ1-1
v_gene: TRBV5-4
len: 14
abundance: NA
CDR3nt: TGTGCCAGCAGCATAGACAGGGAGAACACTGAAGCTTTCTTT
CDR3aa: CASSIDRENTEAFF

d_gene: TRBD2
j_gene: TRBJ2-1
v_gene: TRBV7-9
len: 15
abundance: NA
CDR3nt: TGTGCCAGCAGCACGCTAGCGGGAGACGCCAATGAGCAGTTCTTC
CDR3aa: CASSTLAGDANEQFF

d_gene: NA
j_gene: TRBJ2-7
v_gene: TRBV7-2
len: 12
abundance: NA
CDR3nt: TGTGCCAGCAGACATGTGCCCTACGAGCAGTACTTC
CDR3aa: CASRHVPYEQYF

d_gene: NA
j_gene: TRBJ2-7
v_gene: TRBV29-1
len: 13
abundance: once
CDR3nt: TGCAGCGTCCAGCTCGTACAGGCTACCGAGCAGTACTTC
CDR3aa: CSVQLVQATEQYF

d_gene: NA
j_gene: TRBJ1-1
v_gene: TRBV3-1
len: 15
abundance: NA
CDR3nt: TGTGCCAGCAGCTTTCGACGGTATATGAACACTGAAGCTTTCTTT
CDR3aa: CASSFRRYMNTEAFF

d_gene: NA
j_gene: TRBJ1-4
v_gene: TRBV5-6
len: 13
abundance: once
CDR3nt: TGTGCCAGCAGCTTGGCCAGGAATGAAAAACTGTTTTTT
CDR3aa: CASSLARNEKLFF

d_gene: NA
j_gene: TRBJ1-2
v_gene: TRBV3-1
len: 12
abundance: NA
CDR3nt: TGTGCCAGCAGCTTGGGGTTTTTTGGCTACACCTTC
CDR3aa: CASSLGFFGYTF

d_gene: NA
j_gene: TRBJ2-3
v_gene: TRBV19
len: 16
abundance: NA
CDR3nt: TGTGCCAGTAGAGGTATTGAGGATCACGAGGCAGATACGCAGTATTTT
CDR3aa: CASRGIEDHEADTQYF

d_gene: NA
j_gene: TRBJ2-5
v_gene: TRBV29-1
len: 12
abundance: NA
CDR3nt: TGCAGCGTTGGTTCGAGGGCTGAGACCCAGTACTTC
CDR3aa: CSVGSRAETQYF

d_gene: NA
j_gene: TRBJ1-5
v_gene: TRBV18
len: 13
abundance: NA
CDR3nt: TGTGCCAGCTCACCACAGGGTACACAGCCCCAGCATTTT
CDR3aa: CASSPQGTQPQHF

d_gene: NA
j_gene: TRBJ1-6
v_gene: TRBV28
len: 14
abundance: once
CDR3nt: TGTGCCAGCAGTTTAAGTGGACGGTACTCACCCCTCCACTTT
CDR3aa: CASSLSGRYSPLHF

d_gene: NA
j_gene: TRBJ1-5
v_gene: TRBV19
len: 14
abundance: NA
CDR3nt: TGTGCCAGTAGTAGAAGACAGGCGGGTCAGCCCCAGCATTTT
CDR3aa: CASSRRQAGQPQHF

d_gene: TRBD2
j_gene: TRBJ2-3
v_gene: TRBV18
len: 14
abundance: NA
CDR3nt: TGTGCCAGCTCACAATCGGCGGGAGCAGATACGCAGTATTTT
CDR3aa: CASSQSAGADTQYF

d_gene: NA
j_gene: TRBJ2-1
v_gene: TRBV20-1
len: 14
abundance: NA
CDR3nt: TGCAGTGCTAGAGCCCCTAGAAACTACAATGAGCAGTTCTTC
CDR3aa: CSARAPRNYNEQFF

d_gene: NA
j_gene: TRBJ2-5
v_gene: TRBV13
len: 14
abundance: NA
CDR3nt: TGTGCCAGCAGCTTAGTCGGCTTTGCAGAGACCCAGTACTTC
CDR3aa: CASSLVGFAETQYF

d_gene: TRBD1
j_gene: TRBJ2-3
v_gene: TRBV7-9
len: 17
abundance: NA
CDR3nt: TGTGCCAGCAGCAAACGGGACAGACCCTTAAGCACAGATACGCAGTATTTT
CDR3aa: CASSKRDRPLSTDTQYF

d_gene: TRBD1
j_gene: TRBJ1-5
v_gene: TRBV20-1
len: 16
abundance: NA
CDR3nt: TGCAGTGCTACCTCCGGGACAGCTTATAGCAATCAGCCCCAGCATTTT
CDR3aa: CSATSGTAYSNQPQHF

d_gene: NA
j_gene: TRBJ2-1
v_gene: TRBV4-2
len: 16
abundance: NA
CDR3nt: TGTGCCAGCAGCCAAGTTACGGGAGCCTCCTACAATGAGCAGTTCTTC
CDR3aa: CASSQVTGASYNEQFF

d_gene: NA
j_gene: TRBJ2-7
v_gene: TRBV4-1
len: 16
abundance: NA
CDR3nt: TGCGCCAGCAGCCAAGAGGTACCGTCGTTCTCCTACGAGCAGTACTTC
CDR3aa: CASSQEVPSFSYEQYF

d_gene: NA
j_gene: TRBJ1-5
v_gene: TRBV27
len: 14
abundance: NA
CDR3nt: TGTGCCAGCAGTTTGTCCCAGGGACGGCGGCCCCAGCATTTT
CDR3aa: CASSLSQGRRPQHF

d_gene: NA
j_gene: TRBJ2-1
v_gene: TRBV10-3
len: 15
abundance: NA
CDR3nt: TGTGCCATCACTGGGGTGGAGGGTTTCCCAAATGAGCAGTTCTTC
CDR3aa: CAITGVEGFPNEQFF

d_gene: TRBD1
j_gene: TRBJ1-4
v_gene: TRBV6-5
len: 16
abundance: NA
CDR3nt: TGTGCCAGCAGTTACTCGAAAGGACAGGGAGGTGAAAAACTGTTTTTT
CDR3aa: CASSYSKGQGGEKLFF

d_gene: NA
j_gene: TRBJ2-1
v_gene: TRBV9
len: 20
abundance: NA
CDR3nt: TGTGCCAGCAGCGTAGGTGACGAGAAATCGACATGGGGCTCCTACAATGAGCAGTTCTTC
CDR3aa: CASSVGDEKSTWGSYNEQFF